Listed below are T cell receptor beta chains from one sample, sequenced in a study of response to subunit inactivated influenza vaccine. MiXCR was run by TCRdb on the RT-PCR reads, yielding one entry per CDR3 protein. The sample records about 570,000 distinct CDR3 sequences, 10% to 12% being singletons. This sample was shared with a second study, whose subject was T cells expressing NK-cell markers.

Sequenced here: PBMCs from blood, sampled on the day of vaccination. The receptors stem from a man aged 50-59 years who received an inactivated influenza vaccine. Both conserved end residues are part of each CDR3. Clone size is shown for a subset of rows, as once, few, many or a class of expanded clone.

clone size	V gene	J gene	CDR3 protein
many	TRBV20-1	TRBJ2-5	CSAREGSGGETQYF
.	TRBV10-3	TRBJ2-5	CAISDLAGAKETQYF
.	TRBV29-1	TRBJ2-5	CSVALLAGGGETQYF
many	TRBV5-1	TRBJ2-1	CASSLEATYNEQFF
.	TRBV6-1	TRBJ2-5	CASSIIRFSRQETQYF
many	TRBV5-1	TRBJ1-1	CASSDPPGLGAFF
.	TRBV7-2	TRBJ1-2	CALGLAGGHGYTF
.	TRBV15	TRBJ1-5	CATSASGGPGQPQHF
.	TRBV12-3/TRBV12-4	TRBJ1-2	CASRTGVGGYTF
few	TRBV7-9	TRBJ2-3	CASSDNLRDRGVNTQYF
.	TRBV6-2/TRBV6-3	TRBJ2-1	CASSIINEQFF
few	TRBV11-2	TRBJ2-3	CASSSLQTQYF
.	TRBV4-2	TRBJ1-2	CASSQEGLLYTF
.	TRBV29-1	TRBJ2-1	CSVGPQGGQFF
few	TRBV6-1	TRBJ2-2	CASSKGLAGVGGELFF
.	TRBV20-1	TRBJ1-1	CSATRGSRYTEAFF
few	TRBV5-5	TRBJ2-5	CASFVRQRETQYF
.	TRBV7-5	TRBJ2-7	CISVSEASPLTGGTFKNEQYF
few	TRBV28	TRBJ2-7	CASSLSRQGGVGLRQYF
few	TRBV28	TRBJ2-5	CASSLRGFEPIQETQYF
.	TRBV9	TRBJ1-1	CASSVVDGTEAFF
.	TRBV20-1	TRBJ2-1	CSANDPRGLNEQFF
.	TRBV4-3	TRBJ2-1	CASSQERTGFWSYNEQFF
many	TRBV28	TRBJ1-6	CASGHRRTHF
few	TRBV27	TRBJ2-7	CASSFQSGGYEQYF
many	TRBV12-3/TRBV12-4	TRBJ2-3	CASSPHTDTQYF
few	TRBV29-1	TRBJ1-1	CSVAGLLNTEAFF
.	TRBV30	TRBJ2-7	CAWSAPTGRTYEQYF
many	TRBV5-1	TRBJ2-3	CASSLRPEVSTDTQYF
few	TRBV7-2	TRBJ2-5	CASSRQGKETQYF
.	TRBV21-1	TRBJ2-3	CASSKEATSGVADTQYF
many	TRBV2	TRBJ1-2	CASRSGTGAFYGYTF
few	TRBV10-3	TRBJ1-6	CAIRGTGSNNSPLHF
few	TRBV4-2	TRBJ1-1	CASSQDGGAWNTEAFF
.	TRBV6-1	TRBJ2-7	CASRSPGGHEQYF
.	TRBV10-3	TRBJ2-1	CAISEGGGSYNEQFF
.	TRBV29-1	TRBJ2-2	CSVDFGRAYAGELFF
few	TRBV19	TRBJ1-4	CASHPGGKAAEKLFF
.	TRBV10-3	TRBJ2-5	CAISEAVDNQETQYF
.	TRBV2	TRBJ2-7	CASSQTSGRAWYEQYF
.	TRBV11-1	TRBJ2-2	CASSERAGGYVGDTGELFF
few	TRBV28	TRBJ2-1	CTSLGGTGSSYNEQFF
few	TRBV10-3	TRBJ2-1	CAISPGTSNEQFF
few	TRBV29-1	TRBJ2-7	CSVEETSYEQYF
.	TRBV5-1	TRBJ2-3	CASRSGADTQYF
.	TRBV6-1	TRBJ1-3	CASTDRGSGNTIYF
.	TRBV5-1	TRBJ2-7	CASSPSGRYEQYF
.	TRBV6-2/TRBV6-3	TRBJ2-1	CASSWGLAKGDEQFF
.	TRBV20-1	TRBJ2-2	CSASRTGSTGELFF
.	TRBV5-1	TRBJ1-2	CASSLALAGGSYTF
few	TRBV6-1	TRBJ2-1	CASSTPPSGSNSYNEQFF
.	TRBV24-1	TRBJ2-3	CATSLAGDKDTQYF
.	TRBV12-3/TRBV12-4	TRBJ2-4	CASSALAGLAKNIQYF
few	TRBV6-5	TRBJ2-7	CASSYTVWDEQYF
.	TRBV7-2	TRBJ2-3	CASSWTSPQDTQYF